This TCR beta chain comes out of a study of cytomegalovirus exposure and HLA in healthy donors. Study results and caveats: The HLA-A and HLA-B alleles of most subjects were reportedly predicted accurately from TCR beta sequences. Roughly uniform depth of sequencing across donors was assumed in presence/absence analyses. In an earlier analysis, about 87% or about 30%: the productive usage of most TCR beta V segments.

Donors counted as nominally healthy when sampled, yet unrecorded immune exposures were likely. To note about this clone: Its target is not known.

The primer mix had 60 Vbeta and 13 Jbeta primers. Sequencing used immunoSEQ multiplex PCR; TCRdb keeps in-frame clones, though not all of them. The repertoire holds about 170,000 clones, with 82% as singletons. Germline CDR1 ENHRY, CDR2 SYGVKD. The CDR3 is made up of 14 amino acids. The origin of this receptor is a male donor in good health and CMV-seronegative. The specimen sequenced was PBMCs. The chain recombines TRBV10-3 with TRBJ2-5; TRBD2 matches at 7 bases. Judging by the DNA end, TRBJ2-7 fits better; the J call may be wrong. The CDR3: CAIWTGGSLTEQYF. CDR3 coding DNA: TGTGCCATCTGGACGGGAGGATCCCTTACCGAGCAGTACTTC.